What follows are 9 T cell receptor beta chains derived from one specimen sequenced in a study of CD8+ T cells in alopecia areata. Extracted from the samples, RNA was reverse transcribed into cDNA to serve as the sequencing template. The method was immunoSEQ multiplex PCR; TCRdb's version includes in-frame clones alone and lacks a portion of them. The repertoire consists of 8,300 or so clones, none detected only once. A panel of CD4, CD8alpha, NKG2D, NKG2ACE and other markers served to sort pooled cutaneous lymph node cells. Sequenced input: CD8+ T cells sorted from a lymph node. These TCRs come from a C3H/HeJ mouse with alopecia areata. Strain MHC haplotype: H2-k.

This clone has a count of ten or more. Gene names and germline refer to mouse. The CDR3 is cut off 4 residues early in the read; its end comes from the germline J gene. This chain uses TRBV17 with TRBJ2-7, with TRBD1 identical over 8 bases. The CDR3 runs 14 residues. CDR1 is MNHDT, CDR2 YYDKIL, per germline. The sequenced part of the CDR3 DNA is TGTGCTAGCAGTACGTTCACAGGGGGTTAT. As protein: CASSTFTGGY. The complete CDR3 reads CASSTFTGGYEQYF.

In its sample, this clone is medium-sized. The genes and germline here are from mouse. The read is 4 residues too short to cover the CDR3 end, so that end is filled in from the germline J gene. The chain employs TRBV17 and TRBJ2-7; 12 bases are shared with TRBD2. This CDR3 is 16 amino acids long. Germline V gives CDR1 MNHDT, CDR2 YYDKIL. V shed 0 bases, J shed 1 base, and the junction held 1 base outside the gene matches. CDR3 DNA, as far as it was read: TGTGCTAGCAGTAGAGAGGGGACTGGGGGGTCCTAT. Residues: CASSREGTGGSY. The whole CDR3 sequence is CASSREGTGGSYEQYF.

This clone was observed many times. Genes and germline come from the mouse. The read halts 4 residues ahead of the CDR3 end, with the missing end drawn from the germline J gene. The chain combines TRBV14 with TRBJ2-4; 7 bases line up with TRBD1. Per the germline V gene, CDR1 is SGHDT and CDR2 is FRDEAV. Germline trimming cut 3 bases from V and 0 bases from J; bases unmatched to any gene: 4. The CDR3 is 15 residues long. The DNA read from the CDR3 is TGTGCCAGCAGTTACAGGGGAGGTAGTCAAAAC. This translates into CASSYRGGSQN. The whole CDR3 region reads CASSYRGGSQNTLYF.

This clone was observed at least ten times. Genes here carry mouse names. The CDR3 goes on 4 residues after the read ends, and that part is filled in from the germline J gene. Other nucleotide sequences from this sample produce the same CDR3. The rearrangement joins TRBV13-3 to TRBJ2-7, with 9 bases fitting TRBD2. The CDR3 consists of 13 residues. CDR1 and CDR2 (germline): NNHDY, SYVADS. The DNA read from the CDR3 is TGTGCCAGCAGTGACTGGGGGGGTTAT. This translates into CASSDWGGY. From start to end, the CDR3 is CASSDWGGYEQYF.

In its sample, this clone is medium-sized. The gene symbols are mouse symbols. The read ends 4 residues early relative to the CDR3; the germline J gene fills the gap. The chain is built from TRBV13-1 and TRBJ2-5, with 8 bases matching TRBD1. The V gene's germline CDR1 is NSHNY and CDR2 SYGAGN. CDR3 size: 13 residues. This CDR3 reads CASSDGTGDTQYF. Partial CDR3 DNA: TGTGCCAGCAGTGATGGGACAGGGGAC.

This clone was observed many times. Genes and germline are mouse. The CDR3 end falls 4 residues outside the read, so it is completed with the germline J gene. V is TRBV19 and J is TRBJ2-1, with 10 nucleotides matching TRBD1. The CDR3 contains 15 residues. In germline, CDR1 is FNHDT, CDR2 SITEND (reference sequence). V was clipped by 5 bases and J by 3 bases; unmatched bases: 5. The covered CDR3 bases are TGTGCCAGCAGCCTGACAGGGGGCGCCTATGCT. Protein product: CASSLTGGAYA. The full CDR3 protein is CASSLTGGAYAEQFF. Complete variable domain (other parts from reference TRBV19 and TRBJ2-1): GGIITQTPKFLIGQEGQKLTLKCQQNFNHDTMYWYRQDSGKGLRLIYYSITENDLQKGDLSEGYDASREKKSSFSLTVTSAQKNEMAVFLCASSLTGGAYAEQFFGPGTRLTVL.

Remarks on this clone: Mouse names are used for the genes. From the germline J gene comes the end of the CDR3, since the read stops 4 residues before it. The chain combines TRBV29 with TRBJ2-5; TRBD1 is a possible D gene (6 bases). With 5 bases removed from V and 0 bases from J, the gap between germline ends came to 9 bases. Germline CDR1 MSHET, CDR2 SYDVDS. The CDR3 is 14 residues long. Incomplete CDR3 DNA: TGTGCTAGCAGTCCCGGGACAAACCAAGAC. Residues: CASSPGTNQD. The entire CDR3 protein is CASSPGTNQDTQYF.

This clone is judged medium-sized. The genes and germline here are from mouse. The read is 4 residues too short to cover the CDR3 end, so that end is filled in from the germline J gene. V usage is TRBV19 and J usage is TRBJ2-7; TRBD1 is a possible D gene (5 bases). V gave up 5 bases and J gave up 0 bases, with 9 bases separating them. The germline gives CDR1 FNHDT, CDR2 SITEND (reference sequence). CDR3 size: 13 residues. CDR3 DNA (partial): TGTGCCAGCAGCAGGGCGAGCTCCTAT. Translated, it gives CASSRASSY. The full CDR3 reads CASSRASSYEQYF.

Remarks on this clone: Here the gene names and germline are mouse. CDR3 bases read: TGTGCCAGCAGCCAACTGGGCGAA. It codes for CASSQLGE. The full CDR3 is CASSQLGERLFF. The rearrangement uses TRBV4 and TRBJ1-4; D unclear. The sequenced fragment ends 4 residues before the CDR3 boundary, so the rest is inferred from the germline J gene. CDR1 and CDR2 from the germline V gene are LGHDT and YNNKQL (reference sequence). The CDR3 extends over 12 amino acids.